These T cell receptor beta chains were read from a single sample in a study of T cell responses to AZD1222 COVID-19 vaccine. Profiling relied on immunoSEQ multiplex PCR, and the TCRdb table lists in-frame clones only, not all of them. This sample has 120,000 to 150,000 clones; about 91% occur once, and the top ten carry 1.4% to 1.5%. Specimen: peripheral blood, collected on day 0 of AZD1222 vaccination. The receptors were sampled from an adult in good health. CDR3s include the opening cysteine and the closing phenylalanine or tryptophan. The D gene is left open where the match is weak. A row's size may be missing; if present it is once, few, many or a size class.

d_call: .
clone_size: .
j_call: TRBJ2-7
v_call: TRBV6-5
cdr3_aa: CASSYLQGRHEQYF
cdr3_nt: TGTGCCAGCAGTTACCTCCAGGGGAGGCACGAGCAGTACTTC

d_call: TRBD2
clone_size: once
j_call: TRBJ2-7
v_call: TRBV7-3
cdr3_aa: CASSPPGGSYEQYF
cdr3_nt: TGTGCCAGCAGCCCCCCGGGGGGCTCCTACGAGCAGTACTTC

d_call: .
clone_size: .
j_call: TRBJ2-3
v_call: TRBV28
cdr3_aa: CASSPQLRQYF
cdr3_nt: TGTGCCAGCAGTCCACAACTAAGACAGTATTTT

d_call: .
clone_size: .
j_call: TRBJ1-2
v_call: TRBV25-1
cdr3_aa: CASSEFGDNYGYTF
cdr3_nt: TGTGCCAGCAGTGAATTCGGCGATAACTATGGCTACACCTTC

d_call: .
clone_size: .
j_call: TRBJ1-1
v_call: TRBV25-1
cdr3_aa: CASSAGGEAFF
cdr3_nt: TGTGCCAGCAGTGCAGGAGGCGAGGCTTTCTTT

d_call: .
clone_size: .
j_call: TRBJ2-7
v_call: TRBV28
cdr3_aa: CASSLWLNYEQYF
cdr3_nt: TGTGCCAGCAGTTTATGGCTGAACTACGAGCAGTACTTC

d_call: .
clone_size: .
j_call: TRBJ2-1
v_call: TRBV9
cdr3_aa: CASSPTLEGFWDYNEQFF
cdr3_nt: TGTGCCAGCAGCCCAACCCTCGAGGGGTTCTGGGATTACAATGAGCAGTTCTTC

d_call: .
clone_size: .
j_call: TRBJ2-7
v_call: TRBV9
cdr3_aa: CASSGAQGYEQYF
cdr3_nt: TGTGCCAGCAGCGGGGCACAAGGTTACGAGCAGTACTTC

d_call: .
clone_size: .
j_call: TRBJ1-5
v_call: TRBV19
cdr3_aa: CASGNEGVVQPQHF
cdr3_nt: TGTGCCAGCGGAAATGAGGGTGTTGTTCAGCCCCAGCATTTT

d_call: TRBD2
clone_size: .
j_call: TRBJ2-5
v_call: TRBV24-1
cdr3_aa: CATSDLGTSGQETQYF
cdr3_nt: TGTGCCACCAGTGACCTCGGGACTAGCGGGCAAGAGACCCAGTACTTC

d_call: .
clone_size: .
j_call: TRBJ2-7
v_call: TRBV29-1
cdr3_aa: CSVQWSYEQYF
cdr3_nt: TGCAGCGTTCAATGGTCCTACGAGCAGTACTTC

d_call: .
clone_size: .
j_call: TRBJ1-5
v_call: TRBV10-3
cdr3_aa: CAISGGEQPQHF
cdr3_nt: TGTGCCATCAGTGGGGGGGAACAGCCCCAGCATTTT

d_call: .
clone_size: .
j_call: TRBJ1-6
v_call: TRBV27
cdr3_aa: CASSDGLGDQPLHF
cdr3_nt: TGTGCCAGCAGCGACGGGCTGGGAGACCAACCCCTCCACTTT

d_call: .
clone_size: .
j_call: TRBJ2-2
v_call: TRBV5-6
cdr3_aa: CASSLATGELFF
cdr3_nt: TGTGCCAGCAGCTTGGCGACCGGGGAGCTGTTTTTT

d_call: TRBD1
clone_size: .
j_call: TRBJ1-1
v_call: TRBV7-3
cdr3_aa: CASSLSMGQGRTEAFF
cdr3_nt: TGTGCCAGCAGCTTATCCATGGGACAGGGTAGGACTGAAGCTTTCTTT

d_call: .
clone_size: .
j_call: TRBJ1-2
v_call: TRBV19
cdr3_aa: CASSISGVSGGYTF
cdr3_nt: TGTGCCAGTAGTATAAGTGGGGTCTCAGGTGGCTACACCTTC

d_call: .
clone_size: once
j_call: TRBJ2-1
v_call: TRBV7-2
cdr3_aa: CASSSGPPPYNEQFF
cdr3_nt: TGTGCCAGCAGCTCCGGACCACCGCCCTACAATGAGCAGTTCTTC

d_call: .
clone_size: .
j_call: TRBJ1-1
v_call: TRBV27
cdr3_aa: CASSPRGASTEAFF
cdr3_nt: TGTGCCAGCAGCCCCAGGGGAGCGAGCACTGAAGCTTTCTTT

d_call: .
clone_size: few
j_call: TRBJ2-7
v_call: TRBV6-2/TRBV6-3
cdr3_aa: CASSAFSGVPTYEQYF
cdr3_nt: TGTGCCAGCAGTGCCTTTAGCGGAGTGCCCACCTACGAGCAGTACTTC

d_call: TRBD2
clone_size: .
j_call: TRBJ2-1
v_call: TRBV7-9
cdr3_aa: CASSLEASGDNEQFF
cdr3_nt: TGTGCCAGCAGCTTAGAGGCTAGCGGGGACAATGAGCAGTTCTTC

d_call: .
clone_size: few
j_call: TRBJ2-7
v_call: TRBV27
cdr3_aa: CASREGAGQSRYEQYF
cdr3_nt: TGTGCCAGCAGGGAAGGCGCTGGACAGAGTCGATACGAGCAGTACTTC

d_call: .
clone_size: .
j_call: TRBJ1-6
v_call: TRBV4-3
cdr3_aa: CASSQDFAGEDSPLHF
cdr3_nt: TGCGCCAGCAGCCAAGATTTTGCAGGGGAGGACTCACCCCTCCACTTT

d_call: .
clone_size: .
j_call: TRBJ1-1
v_call: TRBV10-3
cdr3_aa: CAISEGASTEAFF
cdr3_nt: TGTGCCATCAGTGAGGGGGCGAGCACTGAAGCTTTCTTT

d_call: TRBD1
clone_size: .
j_call: TRBJ1-1
v_call: TRBV7-9
cdr3_aa: CASSLAERTGSYEAFF
cdr3_nt: TGTGCCAGCAGCTTAGCGGAAAGGACAGGGAGCTACGAAGCTTTCTTT

d_call: TRBD1
clone_size: .
j_call: TRBJ1-1
v_call: TRBV3-1/TRBV3-2
cdr3_aa: CASSQEAGGGNTEAFF
cdr3_nt: TGTGCCAGCAGCCAAGAGGCAGGGGGGGGGAACACTGAAGCTTTCTTT

d_call: .
clone_size: .
j_call: TRBJ1-2
v_call: TRBV7-9
cdr3_aa: CASSLALGGGYTF
cdr3_nt: TGTGCCAGCAGCTTAGCCCTCGGGGGTGGCTACACCTTC

d_call: .
clone_size: .
j_call: TRBJ2-1
v_call: TRBV9
cdr3_aa: CASSDTSSSYNEQFF
cdr3_nt: TGTGCCAGCAGCGACACGTCTAGCTCCTACAATGAGCAGTTCTTC

d_call: .
clone_size: .
j_call: TRBJ1-1
v_call: TRBV28
cdr3_aa: CASSLGQIAFF
cdr3_nt: TGTGCCAGCAGTTTAGGGCAGATCGCTTTCTTT